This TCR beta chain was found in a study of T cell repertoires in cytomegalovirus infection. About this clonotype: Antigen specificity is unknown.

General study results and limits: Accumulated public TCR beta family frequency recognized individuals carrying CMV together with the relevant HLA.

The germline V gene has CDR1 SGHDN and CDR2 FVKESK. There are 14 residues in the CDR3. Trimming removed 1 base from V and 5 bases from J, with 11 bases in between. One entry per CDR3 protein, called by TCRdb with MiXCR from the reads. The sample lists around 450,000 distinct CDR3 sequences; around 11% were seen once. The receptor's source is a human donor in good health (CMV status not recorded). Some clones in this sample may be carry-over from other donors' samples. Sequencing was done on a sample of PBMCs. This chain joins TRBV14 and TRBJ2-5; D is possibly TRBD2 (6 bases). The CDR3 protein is CASSQGGGVETQYF. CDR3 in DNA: TGTGCCAGCAGCCAAGGAGGCGGGGTGGAGACCCAGTACTTC.